The 6 T cell receptor beta chains below all came from one sample that was sequenced in a study of siplizumab effects on memory and regulatory T cells. Clones were read by immunoSEQ multiplex PCR, and TCRdb kept only the in-frame ones, dropping some. The table lists about 56,000 clones, just over 95% of them singletons, with about 1% in the top ten. Sequencing was carried out using naive CD8+ T cells sorted from blood. These receptors were taken from a human donor in good health.

The chain joins TRBV15 to TRBJ1-4; 12 nucleotides line up with TRBD1. The germline V gene encodes CDR1 LNHNV and CDR2 YYDKDF (reference sequence). This CDR3 comprises 17 residues. Trimming at V came to 8 bases and at J to 6 bases, leaving 13 bases not matched to a gene. The CDR3 sequence is CATQKGTGGRYDEKLFF. The CDR3 DNA follows: TGTGCCACCCAAAAGGGGACAGGGGGCCGCTATGATGAAAAACTGTTTTTT.

The chain couples TRBV4-1 to TRBJ2-7; D is undetermined. The V and J ends lost 0 bases and 2 bases respectively, with 8 bases between them. The CDR3 totals 14 residues. Germline V lookup: CDR1 MGHRA, CDR2 YSYEKL. In DNA form, the CDR3 reads TGCGCCAGCAGCCAAGAGCCAAGACCCTACGAGCAGTACTTC. Amino acids: CASSQEPRPYEQYF.

The V gene is TRBV19, the J gene TRBJ1-5, with D tentatively TRBD1 (5 bases). Germline V gives CDR1 LNHDA, CDR2 SQIVND (reference sequence). This CDR3 region has 17 residues. The ends were cut back, 4 bases at V and 0 bases at J, with 16 bases in the middle. The CDR3 loop is CASSKSRDVYSNQPQHF. The CDR3 nucleotides read TGTGCCAGTAGTAAGAGCCGGGACGTCTATAGCAATCAGCCCCAGCATTTT. Variable domain in full (rest from reference TRBV19 and TRBJ1-5): DGGITQSPKYLFRKEGQNVTLSCEQNLNHDAMYWYRQDPGQGLRLIYYSQIVNDFQKGDIAEGYSVSREKKESFPLTVTSAQKNPTAFYLCASSKSRDVYSNQPQHFGDGTRLSIL.

The chain recombines TRBV28 with TRBJ1-4; TRBD1 matches at 7 bases. J lost 8 bases, V lost 5 bases, and 8 bases had no gene match. Germline CDR1 and CDR2: MDHEN and SYDVKM. This CDR3 contains 14 residues. This CDR3 reads CASSIDRAGEKLFF. CDR3 coding DNA: TGTGCCAGCAGTATAGACAGGGCCGGGGAAAAACTGTTTTTT.

V and J are TRBV28 and TRBJ1-1; 9 nucleotides line up with TRBD1. Germline V gives CDR1 MDHEN, CDR2 SYDVKM. V lost 7 bases to trimming and J lost 3 bases; unmatched junction nucleotides: 6. The CDR3 covers 14 residues. CDR3 protein: CASTWDREDTEAFF. The CDR3 region has the DNA TGTGCCAGCACGTGGGACAGGGAAGACACTGAAGCTTTCTTT. The full variable domain, completed using reference TRBV28 and TRBJ1-1, is DVKVTQSSRYLVKRTGEKVFLECVQDMDHENMFWYRQDPGLGLRLIYFSYDVKMKEKGDIPEGYSVSREKKERFSLILESASTNQTSMYLCASTWDREDTEAFFGQGTRLTVV.

J is TRBJ2-7 and V is TRBV6-6, with 7 bases matching TRBD1. The germline V gene has CDR1 MNHNY and CDR2 SVGAGI (reference sequence). The CDR3 has 14 amino acids. J gave up 3 bases and V 4 bases, and 6 bases lay outside the gene matches. The CDR3 nucleotides read TGTGCCAGCAGTTCCCCGGACAGGAACTACGAGCAGTACTTC. It codes for CASSSPDRNYEQYF.